The clone carrying this T cell receptor beta chain was seen once. The authors' processing: Amplification from reference gene primers served as the basis for estimated nucleated cell counts. Data came from immunoSEQ multiplex PCR; TCRdb stores just in-frame clones and leaves some out. That table furnishes V, J and clone size, whereas the DNA furnished D and trimming. The sample lists tens of thousands of clones, around 80% occurring once. This sample is part of a study of blood T cell repertoires in COVID-19. Study context: Both acute and convalescent COVID-19 samples were obtained from the United States, Italy and Spain. The cDNA or gDNA used as material had been derived from T cells, B-cell-depleted T cells, or PBMCs.

Material for sequencing was peripheral blood. This receptor was identified in a woman of 80 years or more with acute or convalescent COVID-19.

The CDR3 here is CASSPTGRGGYTF. The CDR3 DNA sequence: TGTGCCAGCAGCCCGACAGGGAGAGGTGGCTACACCTTC. This chain uses TRBV6-5 with TRBJ1-2; 7 nucleotides align to TRBD1. Trimming at V came to 6 bases and at J to 7 bases, leaving 8 bases not matched to a gene. This CDR3 comprises 13 residues. Germline lookup yields CDR1 MNHEY and CDR2 SVGAGI.